This T cell receptor (beta chain) originates from a study of neurological immune-mediated disorders (dated by TCRdb to between 2018 and 2021). Turning to the overall study: The study compared peripheral blood TCR-beta repertoires of HTLV-I-associated myelopathy (HAM/TSP) patients, multiple sclerosis patients and healthy controls using UMI-based sequencing. The cohort was made up of approximately 65 subjects, consisting of 15 or so HAM/TSP patients, around 35 multiple sclerosis patients and 20 healthy controls. Longitudinal samples, technical triplicates and paired sorted CD4+ and CD8+ T-cell subsets, alongside PBMC samples, were included among the roughly 100 TCR-beta libraries.

This clonotype has ten or more counts. Its binding antigen is unknown. No much larger clone is present one base from it, and per-base qualities are unavailable. cDNA synthesis used template-switch 5'RACE with a primer carrying a 10-nucleotide random unique molecular identifier tagging each TCR transcript. Every sequencing run yielded over 190 million TCR-beta sequences covering 15-18 subjects. The RNeasy kit was used for extraction of total RNA. The KAPA Real-time Library Amplification kit was used to amplify TCR-beta VDJ regions with primers targeting the TCR constant region and the 5'RACE anchor. A first PCR added sample indexes and Illumina adaptors, after which a second PCR increased the library yield. After purification with Ampure beads, the TCR product of roughly 650 bp was size-selected on a 2% E-gel SizeSelection system. Before pooling, library quality was assessed on a Bioanalyzer, concentration was determined with Qubit, and library quantification was performed with the Kapa Library Quantification kit. An Illumina HiSeq 2500 sequenced the libraries paired-end 2 x 150 bp. To increase sequence diversity, roughly 24-32% phiX was spiked into each library pool. Per the original workflow: Quality-filtered reads were processed with the UMI-based MiGEC pipeline, which removed over 80% of raw TCR sequences during error correction. IMGT germline references were used for alignment of VDJ genes, and clonotypes were defined by a unique CDR3 amino acid sequence together with V-J genes. Clonal expansion, Shannon diversity and CDR3 relatedness (CalcPairwiseDistances, ClusterSamples) were evaluated with VDJtools, and phylogenetic trees were built with CLCbio workbench. Using coefficient-of-variation modelling across technical triplicates, the study counted a clone as expanded if it had at least 8 unique UMIs. Using fastp trimming at Q25 and MiXCR clonotype assembly, TCRdb reanalyzed the public sequencing data and kept in-frame beta chains. CDR3 protein duplicates are merged, each entry listing the most common genes and DNA. TCRdb's processing, not the study's, gives the V and J calls here. Recorded for this sample are 70,000 to 95,000 distinct CDR3 sequences; roughly 14% of them occurred a single time. The ten largest clones capture around 6.8% of the sample.

The healthy controls were volunteers from blood banks in Maryland, USA. Unsorted PBMC libraries were generated from 2 million PBMCs stored in RNAlater at -80 °C until RNA extraction. Peripheral blood underwent Ficoll-Hypaque density gradient centrifugation to isolate PBMCs, which were then cryopreserved in liquid nitrogen. Results and caveats for the whole study, not just this receptor: TCR clonal expansion was highest in HAM/TSP patients and lowest in MS patients, with MS patients falling below even healthy controls. Across subjects, expanded clones never shared an identical CDR3 amino acid sequence, which suggests that the TCR-beta repertoires in every group were private.

V is pruned by 4 bases and J by 6 bases, leaving 9 bases of the junction without a gene match. CDR1 and CDR2 are read off the germline V gene as SGHDT and YYEEEE. The CDR3 sequence holds 15 residues, the cysteine and phenylalanine included. Only the CDR3 region is kept as DNA, spanning 45 bases read in frame from base 1. The sample was PBMCs. The chain couples TRBV5-6 to TRBJ2-1; 8 central nucleotides agree with TRBD1. The TCR sequence derives from a woman in her 50s in good health. The CDR3 has the sequence CASSQDRDLRNEQFF. In nucleotide form, the sequence is TGTGCCAGCAGCCAGGACAGGGATCTTCGCAATGAGCAGTTCTTC.